This T cell receptor (beta chain) was identified in a study of blood T cell repertoires in COVID-19. Study details: Whether acute or convalescent, the COVID-19 samples came from the United States, Italy and Spain. PBMCs, B-cell-depleted T cells, or T cells were the source of the cDNA or gDNA that made up the material.

In the authors' workflow: Reference gene primer amplification yielded estimated nucleated cell counts. The data were produced by immunoSEQ multiplex PCR, yet TCRdb's version contains in-frame clones alone and is incomplete. V and J calls and clone size are given by that table; D and trimming were obtained from the DNA. Among some 200,000 clones listed, around 80% were seen once. Seattle patient enrollment occurred during active infection, with longitudinal follow-up thereafter. Source material: peripheral blood. The sequence was obtained from an elderly woman with COVID-19, enrolled during active disease.

The CDR3 DNA reads as TGTGCCAGCAGTCGGGGACAGGGGGTGTACGAGCAGTACTTC. Translation: CASSRGQGVYEQYF. The V call is TRBV5-6, the J call TRBJ2-7; TRBD1 matches 11 bases. Germline CDR1 SGHDT, CDR2 YYEEEE. The CDR3 runs 14 residues. The trim removed 5 bases at V and 4 bases at J, leaving 5 bases unmatched.